This T cell receptor beta chain was recovered during a study of cytomegalovirus exposure and HLA in healthy donors (dated by TCRdb to 2016 to 2017). The study in broad terms: According to an earlier analysis of a few hundred of the donors, about 180 million T cells yielded 117 million unique TCR beta sequences and about 300 Gb of sequence data. The genetic ancestry cluster associated with self-reported Caucasian donors included about 84% of the approximately 400 genotyped donors. All discovery cohort repertoires had been generated using a single sequencing platform. A later genetic analysis took genome-wide SNP genotypes for about three fifths of the 666 donors and used that subset as a discovery cohort. Donor age, sex, ethnicity and CMV serostatus were compiled alongside the repertoire data. About five DR-DQ haplotypes were treated as single units for association and clustering because of strong linkage in the cohort. The study was designed to test whether signatures of past pathogen exposure could be identified by cataloging public T cell receptors. Besides the first cohort of roughly 640 subjects, a separate validation cohort made up of 120 or so different subjects was used. An earlier analysis of several hundred of the donors used high-throughput TCR beta sequencing to judge whether each TCR beta V gene segment behaved as functional or pseudogenic. The study profiled the T cell repertoires of around 700 subjects by immunosequencing and related them to cytomegalovirus serostatus. An early release that covered 640 HLA-typed donors contained approximately 300 gigabases of sequencing data and about 93 million unique TCR sequences. The study combined high-throughput TCR immunosequencing, statistical association of individual TCRs with disease status, and machine learning to predict cytomegalovirus infection status. Both class I and class II loci were covered by HLA typing, at four-digit resolution. A later analysis re-analyzed previously published TCR beta repertoires from 650 to 800 donors and added high-resolution HLA genotyping to study TCR occurrence patterns. The later analysis used no new phenotypic data to find candidate immune exposures, relying instead on TCR beta sequences and their occurrence across donors. Across roughly 420 genotyped donors of the cohort, an average of approximately 240,000 unique TCR beta nucleotide sequences per donor were sequenced, and around 19% of those sequences were non-productive. Typing coverage differed by locus: A, B, C, DRB1 and DQB1 were typed in roughly 620-640 donors, DQA1 in 500 to 550, DPA1 in 600 to 610, and DPB1 in 450 to 490.

The library was made by the immunoSEQ multiplex PCR assay. For the multiplex PCR, a mixture combining 60 forward primers for TCR Vbeta segments and 13 reverse primers for TCR Jbeta segments was used. The CDR3 region of rearranged TCR beta genes was amplified from genomic DNA with a multiplex PCR assay. Amplified TCR beta libraries were sequenced as 87-base-pair reads on the Illumina HiSeq System. The authors' pipeline ran thus. A later analysis counted approximately 84 million unique TCR beta chains across the 550 to 750 repertoires, and roughly 10 million of these chains were shared by at least two donors. To remove PCR and sequencing errors, raw reads were error-corrected and collapsed into unique sequences using a nearest-neighbor algorithm that merged closely related sequences. CDR3 sequences were aligned to IMGT reference sequences to assign V, D and J gene segments. Each retained sequence needed at least a six-nucleotide match to both a V gene segment and a J gene segment. A rearrangement was called productive if the CDR3 had no stop codons and remained in frame with V and J, and every other rearrangement was called non-productive. CDR3 was defined according to IMGT convention as the region running from the second conserved V-encoded cysteine to the conserved J-encoded phenylalanine. The earlier analysis of 550 to 650 of the donors excluded any sequence lacking an unambiguous match to a single V gene segment. In an earlier analysis of 587 of the donors, V segments were called functional above 56.7% productive rearrangements and were called segregating when the between-donor standard deviation exceeded 5%. To diagnose cytomegalovirus status from the catalog of TCR beta chain sequences, a statistical classification framework was built. A later analysis assigned V and J genes by comparing TCR nucleotide sequences with IMGT/GENE-DB human TR gene sequences. The TCRdist pipeline was used in a later analysis to assign CDR3 sequences and most-parsimonious VDJ recombination scenarios. In a later analysis, each TCR beta chain was defined by its CDR3 amino acid sequence together with its V-gene family, and reads lacking a unique V-gene family were excluded. As a way to deal with suspected cross-contamination and a sequencing artifact, a later analysis dropped hundreds of nucleotide sequences that were highly shared and had low generation probability. For each public chain, a later analysis derived a clonal expansion index from normalized ranks of inferred template counts within each repertoire. Generation probabilities in a later analysis came from a VDJ recombination model fitted to out-of-frame rearrangements, and those results were checked against IGoR. A later analysis scored TCR-TCR, TCR-HLA and TCR-CMV co-occurrence with hypergeometric tests, applying a repertoire-size bias correction to TCR pairs. In a later analysis, false discovery rates were estimated by permuting HLA or CMV assignments 20 times. A later analysis grouped co-occurring TCRs with DBSCAN, adding TCRdist sequence similarity when clustering within HLA-allele-positive subsets. For co-occurrence clustering, repertoires with fewer than 30,000 or more than 120,000 public chains were excluded, along with roughly five repertoires with anomalous nucleotide sharing. As stored in TCRdb, this immuneACCESS dataset retains in-frame rearrangements with V and J assigned. A fraction of the clones does not appear; measured against another copy, unresolved V genes explain less than half of the discrepancy, and the remainder lacks a known reason. The DNA gave D and trimming, while V, J and clone size come from that table. The sample table holds around 150,000 clones, of which around three quarters were seen once. The ten most abundant clones make up more than 0.8% of the sample.

On this clone: Its binding antigen is unknown. It has no much larger one-base neighbor in the sample; base qualities were not kept.

Overall study outcomes, separate from this receptor: At a false discovery rate of 0.05, a later analysis linked about 17,000 TCR beta sequences to specific HLA alleles. In a later analysis, HLA-associated TCR beta chains showed more clonal expansion and lower generation probabilities than non-associated chains that were equally common. Only TCR beta chains were sequenced in this cohort, and the absence of alpha or paired-chain data limited detectable features. According to a later analysis, parvovirus B19, influenza, CMV and Epstein-Barr virus appeared linked to several top co-occurrence clusters. According to a later analysis, TCR association rates differed among HLA loci, with DRB1 alleles showing the most associated TCRs and HLA-C alleles showing the fewest. Because some donors lacked HLA typing at each locus, the association tests relied only on the typed subset. When HLA alleles, especially DR and DQ, strongly co-occurred, TCR associations were difficult to assign to individual alleles. Because counts were too low, seventeen rarely observed V segments, including chromosome 9 orphons, were excluded from the earlier analysis of several hundred of the donors. The 87-base-pair reads could not distinguish some IMGT-functional V segments, including TRBV6-2 and TRBV6-3, so those segments were excluded. The authors suggested that the approach could potentially be extended to other disease states and immunological phenotypes. Immune exposure information for the cohort was limited to CMV serostatus. A total of 164 TCR beta chains were listed by the study as associated with cytomegalovirus. V-gene and J-gene trimming of TCR beta chains was associated with a missense DCLRE1C variant in a later genetic analysis, and the association was replicated in an independent cohort. The presence/absence analyses assumed that sequencing depth was roughly uniform across donors, and that assumption may not be true. In vitro tests confirmed that a few of the cytomegalovirus-associated TCR beta chains recognize cytomegalovirus antigens. Compared with the approximately 700-donor mean, donors in an Asian-associated ancestry cluster had fewer N-insertions in productive TCRs, according to a later genetic analysis. Most TCR sequences were observed very rarely across donors, whereas some public TCRs were present in many individuals. An earlier analysis of 587 of the donors showed that most TCR beta V segments appeared in productive rearrangements either about 87% or about 30% of the time, which broadly matched IMGT annotations. Cytomegalovirus status was reported to be diagnosed by the classifier with high specificity and sensitivity in both the original and validation cohorts. A group of highly shared sequence variants was considered likely to be a technical artifact of the sequencing pipeline. Correlated functional status among segregating V segments might reflect linkage disequilibrium, but an unknown experimental factor could not be ruled out. Most CMV-associated TCR beta chains appeared to be HLA-restricted in a later analysis, and the HLA associations seemed to be driven largely by CMV exposure. A further reported finding was that TCR beta sequences accurately predicted the HLA-A and HLA-B alleles for most subjects in the first cohort.

In total, approximately 700 healthy bone marrow donors made up the cohort. At the time of sampling, all cohort members were nominally healthy, though unrecorded immune exposures were likely present. The donor tested CMV seronegative, placing the donor among the 350 or so seronegative members of the cohort. A peripheral blood sample was collected from each donor, and TCR beta sequencing was performed on peripheral blood mononuclear cells. Genomic DNA extraction from the blood cell samples was performed with the Qiagen DNeasy Blood Extraction Kit. Reading the germline V gene (reference sequence) gives CDR1 LNHDA and CDR2 SQIVND. Germline trimming: 5 bases from V, 5 bases from J; junction bases outside gene matches: 11. The CDR3 sequence holds 16 residues, the cysteine and phenylalanine included. The DNA shown is the 48-base CDR3, in frame from base 1.

This receptor was identified in a woman aged 40-49 years in good health and CMV-seronegative. In this chain, TRBV19 is recombined with TRBJ2-3; a stretch of 9 junction bases matches TRBD2. Sequenced sample: PBMCs. In nucleotides, the sequence is TGTGCCAGTAGTTTCGGGGGAGCGGGAGGTGGAGATACGCAGTATTTT. It encodes CASSFGGAGGGDTQYF.